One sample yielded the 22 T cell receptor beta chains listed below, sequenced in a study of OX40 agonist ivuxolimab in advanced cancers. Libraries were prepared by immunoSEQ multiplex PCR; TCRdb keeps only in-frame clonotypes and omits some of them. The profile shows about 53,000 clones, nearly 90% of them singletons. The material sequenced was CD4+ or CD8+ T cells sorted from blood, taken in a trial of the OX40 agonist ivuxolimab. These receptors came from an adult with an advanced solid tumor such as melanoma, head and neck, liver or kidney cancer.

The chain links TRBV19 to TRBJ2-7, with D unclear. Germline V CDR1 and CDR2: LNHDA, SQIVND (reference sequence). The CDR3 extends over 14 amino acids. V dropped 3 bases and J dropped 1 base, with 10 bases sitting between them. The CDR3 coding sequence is TGTGCCAGTAGTATCAGCTCAGCATCCTACGAGCAGTACTTC. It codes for CASSISSASYEQYF.

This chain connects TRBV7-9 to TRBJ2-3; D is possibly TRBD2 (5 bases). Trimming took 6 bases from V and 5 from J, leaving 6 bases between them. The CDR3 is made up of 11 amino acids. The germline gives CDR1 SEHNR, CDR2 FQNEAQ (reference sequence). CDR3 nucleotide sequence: TGTGCCAGCAGTCGGGGAGATACGCAGTATTTT. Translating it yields CASSRGDTQYF.

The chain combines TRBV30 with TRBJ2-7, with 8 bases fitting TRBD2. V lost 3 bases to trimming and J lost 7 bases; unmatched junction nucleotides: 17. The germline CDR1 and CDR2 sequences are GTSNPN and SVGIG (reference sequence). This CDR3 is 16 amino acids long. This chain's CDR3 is CAWSPPRYGGAGEQYF. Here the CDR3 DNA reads TGTGCCTGGAGCCCCCCCCGTTACGGGGGGGCTGGTGAGCAGTACTTC.

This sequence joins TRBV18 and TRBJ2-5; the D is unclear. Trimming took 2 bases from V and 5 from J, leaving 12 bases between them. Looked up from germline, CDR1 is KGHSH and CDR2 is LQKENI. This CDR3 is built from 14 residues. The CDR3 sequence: CASSPRALQETQYF. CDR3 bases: TGTGCCAGCTCACCAAGGGCTCTCCAGGAGACCCAGTACTTC.

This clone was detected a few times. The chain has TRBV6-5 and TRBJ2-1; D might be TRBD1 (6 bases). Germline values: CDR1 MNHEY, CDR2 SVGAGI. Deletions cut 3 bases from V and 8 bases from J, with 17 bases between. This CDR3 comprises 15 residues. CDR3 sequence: CASSYTPGRGYEQFF. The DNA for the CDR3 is TGTGCCAGCAGTTATACCCCGGGCAGGGGCTATGAGCAGTTCTTC.

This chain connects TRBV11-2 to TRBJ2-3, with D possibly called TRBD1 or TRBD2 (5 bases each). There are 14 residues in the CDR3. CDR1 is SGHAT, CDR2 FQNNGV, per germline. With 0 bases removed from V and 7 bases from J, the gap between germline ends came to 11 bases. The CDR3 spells CASSLDLGAYTQYF. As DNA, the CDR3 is TGTGCCAGCAGCTTAGATCTCGGGGCGTATACGCAGTATTTT. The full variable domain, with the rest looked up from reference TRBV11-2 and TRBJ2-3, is EAGVAQSPRYKIIEKRQSVAFWCNPISGHATLYWYQQILGQGPKLLIQFQNNGVVDDSQLPKDRFSAERLKGVDSTLKIQPAKLEDSAVYLCASSLDLGAYTQYFGPGTRLTVL.

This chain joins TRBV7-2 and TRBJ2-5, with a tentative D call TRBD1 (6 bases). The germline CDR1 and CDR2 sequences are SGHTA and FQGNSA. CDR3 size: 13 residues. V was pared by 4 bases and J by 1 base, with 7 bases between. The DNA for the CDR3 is TGTGCCAGCAGCTCGGACAGCCAAGAGACCCAGTACTTC. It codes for CASSSDSQETQYF.

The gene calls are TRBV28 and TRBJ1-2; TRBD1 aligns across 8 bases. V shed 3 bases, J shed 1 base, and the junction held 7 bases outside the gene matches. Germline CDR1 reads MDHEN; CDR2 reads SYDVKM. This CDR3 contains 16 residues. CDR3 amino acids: CASSLQGAGGNYGYTF. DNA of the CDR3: TGTGCCAGCAGTTTGCAGGGGGCAGGTGGTAACTATGGCTACACCTTC.

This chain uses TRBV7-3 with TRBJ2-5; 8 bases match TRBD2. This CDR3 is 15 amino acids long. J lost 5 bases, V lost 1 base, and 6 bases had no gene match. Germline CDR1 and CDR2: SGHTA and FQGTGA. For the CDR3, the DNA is TGTGCCAGCAGCTTAATGGCGGGAGGAGGGGAGACCCAGTACTTC. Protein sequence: CASSLMAGGGETQYF.

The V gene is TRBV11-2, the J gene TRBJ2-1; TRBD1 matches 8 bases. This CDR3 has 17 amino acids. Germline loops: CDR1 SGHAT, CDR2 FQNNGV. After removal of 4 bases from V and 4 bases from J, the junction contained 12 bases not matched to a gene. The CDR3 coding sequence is TGTGCCAGCAGCTCCTCCTGGGCGGGGACAGGATACAATGAGCAGTTCTTC. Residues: CASSSSWAGTGYNEQFF.

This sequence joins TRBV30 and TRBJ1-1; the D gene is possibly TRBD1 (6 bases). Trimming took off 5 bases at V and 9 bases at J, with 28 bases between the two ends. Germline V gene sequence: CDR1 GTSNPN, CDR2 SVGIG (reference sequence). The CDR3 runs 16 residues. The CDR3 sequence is CAWGDRDTAYKRKAFF. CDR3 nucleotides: TGTGCCTGGGGGGACCGGGACACGGCCTATAAGCGGAAAGCTTTCTTT.

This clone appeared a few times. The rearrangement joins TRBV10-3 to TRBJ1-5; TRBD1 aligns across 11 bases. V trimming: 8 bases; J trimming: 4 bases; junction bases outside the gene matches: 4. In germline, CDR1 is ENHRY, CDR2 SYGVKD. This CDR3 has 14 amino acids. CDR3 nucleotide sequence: TGTGCCATCGGGGGACAGGGGGAAAATCAGCCCCAGCATTTT. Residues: CAIGGQGENQPQHF.

The CDR3 DNA reads as TGTGCCAGCAGTTGGTCAGGGGGGCTCCGTGAGACCCAGTACTTC. Its protein is CASSWSGGLRETQYF. J is TRBJ2-5 and V is TRBV28, with a tentative D call TRBD1 (7 bases). The ends were cut back, 4 bases at V and 5 bases at J, with 17 bases in the middle. This CDR3 is 15 amino acids long. Germline CDR1 reads MDHEN; CDR2 reads SYDVKM.

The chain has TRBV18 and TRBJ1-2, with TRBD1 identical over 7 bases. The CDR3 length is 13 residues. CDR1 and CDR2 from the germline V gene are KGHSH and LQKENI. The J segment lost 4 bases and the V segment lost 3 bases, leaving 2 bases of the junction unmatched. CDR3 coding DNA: TGTGCCAGCTCACCGGGACAGATCTATGGCTACACCTTC. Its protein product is CASSPGQIYGYTF.

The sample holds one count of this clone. The CDR3 loop reads CASSMGRGSSSNQPQHF. The CDR3 DNA is TGTGCCAGTAGTATGGGCAGGGGCTCCAGTAGCAATCAGCCCCAGCATTTT. This rearrangement joins TRBV19 to TRBJ1-5; a weak D match, TRBD1 (6 bases). The CDR3 contains 17 residues. CDR1 LNHDA and CDR2 SQIVND come from the germline V gene (reference sequence). V was pared by 3 bases and J by 0 bases, with 15 bases between. Variable domain in full (rest from reference TRBV19 and TRBJ1-5): DGGITQSPKYLFRKEGQNVTLSCEQNLNHDAMYWYRQDPGQGLRLIYYSQIVNDFQKGDIAEGYSVSREKKESFPLTVTSAQKNPTAFYLCASSMGRGSSSNQPQHFGDGTRLSIL.

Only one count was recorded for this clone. DNA for the CDR3: TGTGCCAGCTCACGGTTAACAGGGCCTACGCACACAGATACGCAGTATTTT. Residues: CASSRLTGPTHTDTQYF. The chain is built from TRBV18 and TRBJ2-3, with a possible D match to TRBD1 (6 bases). Germline V CDR1 and CDR2: KGHSH, LQKENI. V dropped 4 bases and J dropped 2 bases, with 19 bases sitting between them. This CDR3 region has 17 residues.

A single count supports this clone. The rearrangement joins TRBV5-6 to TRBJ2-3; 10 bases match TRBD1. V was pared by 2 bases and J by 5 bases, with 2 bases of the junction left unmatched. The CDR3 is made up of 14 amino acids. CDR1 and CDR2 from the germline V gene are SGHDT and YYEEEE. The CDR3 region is CASSFGQGEDTQYF. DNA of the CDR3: TGTGCCAGCAGCTTCGGACAGGGGGAAGATACGCAGTATTTT.

The CDR3 is CASSNYHSNQPQHF. CDR3 DNA: TGTGCCAGCAGTAATTATCATAGCAATCAGCCCCAGCATTTT. The gene calls are TRBV28 and TRBJ1-5; the D is unclear. In germline, CDR1 is MDHEN, CDR2 SYDVKM. The CDR3 runs 14 residues. V was clipped by 5 bases and J by 0 bases, with 8 bases between them.

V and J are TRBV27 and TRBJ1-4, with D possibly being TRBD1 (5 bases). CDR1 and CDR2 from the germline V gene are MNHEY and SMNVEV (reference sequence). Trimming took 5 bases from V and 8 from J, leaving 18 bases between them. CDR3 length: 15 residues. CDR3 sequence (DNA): TGTGCCAGCAGTCCGCGGACGCGGGGACGGGAAAAACTGTTTTTT. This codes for CASSPRTRGREKLFF.

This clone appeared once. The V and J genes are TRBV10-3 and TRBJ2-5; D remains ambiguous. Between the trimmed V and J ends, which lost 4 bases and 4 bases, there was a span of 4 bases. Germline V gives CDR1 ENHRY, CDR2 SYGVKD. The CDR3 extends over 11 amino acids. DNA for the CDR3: TGTGCCATCAGTGGGGGAGAGACCCAGTACTTC. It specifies CAISGGETQYF.

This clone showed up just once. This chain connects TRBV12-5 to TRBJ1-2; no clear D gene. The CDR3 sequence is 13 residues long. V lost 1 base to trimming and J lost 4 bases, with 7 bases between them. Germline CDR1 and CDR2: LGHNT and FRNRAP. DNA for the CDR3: TGTGCTAGTGGTTTGGGCAGACCCTATGGCTACACCTTC. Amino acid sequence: CASGLGRPYGYTF.

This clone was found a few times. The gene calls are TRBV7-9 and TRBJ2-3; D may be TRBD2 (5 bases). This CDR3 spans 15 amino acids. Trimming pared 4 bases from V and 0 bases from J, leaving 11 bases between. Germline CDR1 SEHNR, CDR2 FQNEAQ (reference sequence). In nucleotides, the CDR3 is TGTGCCAGCAGCTCGTTTAAGCGGAGCACAGATACGCAGTATTTT. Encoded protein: CASSSFKRSTDTQYF.